This paragraph reports one T cell receptor (beta chain). The data were produced by immunoSEQ multiplex PCR, yet TCRdb's version contains in-frame clones alone and is incomplete. In the table there are approximately 300,000 clones, nearly 90% of which are singletons. The data are from a study of blood T cell repertoires in COVID-19. This CDR3 has 13 amino acids. V shed 4 bases and J shed 6 bases, with 7 bases lying between them. The sequence came from a woman aged 25 to 39 with COVID-19, enrolled during active disease. The chain joins TRBV12-3 or TRBV12-4 to TRBJ1-6; no reliable D call. Material for sequencing was peripheral blood. For the CDR3, the DNA is TGTGCCAGCAGTTCCCCCATTAATTCACCCCTCCACTTT. Its translation: CASSSPINSPLHF.